A single T cell receptor (beta chain) is shown here with its context. Antigen specificity is unknown. TCRB transcripts that were expressed got sequenced, as all of the isolated RNA had been reverse transcribed. Profiled with immunoSEQ multiplex PCR; TCRdb holds only in-frame clones, not every one. This sample has under 350,000 clones; roughly an eighth occur once, and the top ten carry approximately 0.015%. The sample originates from a study of beta chain features in type 1 diabetes. The CDR3 spans 14 residues. V was pared by 3 bases and J by 8 bases, with 5 bases of the junction left unmatched. Germline V gene lookup returns CDR1 MNHNY and CDR2 SVGAGI (reference sequence). General study findings and limits: Type 1 diabetes patients had moderately but significantly shorter TCRB CDR3s in all four CD4+ subsets.

This receptor was taken from a man in his thirties or forties with type 1 diabetes. The chain employs TRBV6-6 and TRBJ2-1, with 9 bases aligning to TRBD2. What was sequenced was naive CD4+ T cells from blood. Here the CDR3 reads CASSYSGSEYEQFF. In nucleotides, the CDR3 is TGTGCCAGCAGTTATAGCGGGAGTGAGTATGAGCAGTTCTTC.